One T cell receptor beta chain is described in this entry. Primers: 60 Vbeta forward and 13 Jbeta reverse. Assay used: immunoSEQ multiplex PCR; TCRdb lists only in-frame clones, some missing. This table holds 150,000 or so clones, roughly 84% found once. The record originates from a study of cytomegalovirus exposure and HLA in healthy donors. The CDR3 length is 12 residues. Germline-derived CDR1 and CDR2 are SGHRS and YFSETQ. Trimming left V 4 bases short and J 4 bases short, with 9 bases between. Sequenced material: PBMCs. The chain employs TRBV5-1 and TRBJ2-7; tentatively, D is TRBD1 (6 bases). This sequence was found in a man aged 25-45 years in good health and CMV-seronegative. The CDR3 sequence: CASSPQGYEQYF. CDR3 coding DNA: TGCGCCAGCAGCCCACAGGGTTACGAGCAGTACTTC. Full variable domain (rest looked up from reference TRBV5-1 and TRBJ2-7): KAGVTQTPRYLIKTRGQQVTLSCSPISGHRSVSWYQQTPGQGLQFLFEYFSETQRNKGNFPGRFSGRQFSNSRSEMNVSTLELGDSALYLCASSPQGYEQYFGPGTRLTVT.